This T cell receptor beta chain was profiled in a study of T cells after yellow fever vaccination. Findings and limits, study-wide: A limited proportion of clonotypes was detected within both the CD4 and CD8 compartments. Abundant contaminating clonotypes from the bulk population could appear in FACS-sorted repertoires. The study re-detected most primary-vaccination clones after the booster (about 95% CD4, roughly 88% CD8).

Germline values: CDR1 SGHTA, CDR2 FQGNSA. V dropped 5 bases and J dropped 3; count of bases not matched to a gene: 4. The CDR3 loop spans 13 amino acids. Concerning this clonotype: Its antigen is unknown.

Production of TCR cDNA was by 5'RACE template switching, which also added a universal primer site and UMIs. TCRdb used MiXCR to reprocess the 5' RACE reads, holding one entry per CDR3 protein. The top ten hold approximately 24% of the sample, which has a few hundred thousand distinct CDR3 sequences, roughly 4% seen once. The sequences come from PBMCs, collected 5 days after the yellow fever booster vaccination. The V and J genes are TRBV7-2 and TRBJ2-7; 7 bases are shared with TRBD1. This clonotype was obtained from a man younger than 30 who received the YFV17D yellow fever vaccine. CDR3 residues: CASSRQGDYEQYF. The CDR3 nucleotides read TGTGCCAGCAGCCGACAGGGAGACTACGAGCAGTACTTC.